This entry describes one TCR beta chain. Germline V lookup: CDR1 LGHNA, CDR2 YNFKEQ. Trimming cost V 1 base and J 0 bases, with 14 bases left between them. There are 17 residues in the CDR3. This record comes from a study of control samples from healthy donors and cancer patients. Some clones are missing from TCRdb's copy, which holds only in-frame ones; the method was immunoSEQ multiplex PCR. The repertoire holds some 200,000 clones, with 85% to 95% as singletons. Material for sequencing was blood. This TCR was sampled from a man aged 45-65 years in good health. This chain uses TRBV4-2 with TRBJ2-3; D uncertain. The CDR3 DNA sequence: TGTGCCAGCAGCCAAGCCTTAGGAGCGACTAGCACAGATACGCAGTATTTT. It is translated as CASSQALGATSTDTQYF.